The 27 T cell receptor beta chains listed next were all sequenced from one sample in a study of control samples from healthy donors and cancer patients. Repertoires were generated with immunoSEQ multiplex PCR, while TCRdb's copy carries only in-frame clones and drops some. This table holds 390,000 or so clones, more than 80% found once. Specimen: PBMCs. Receptors originate from a man aged 35 to 55 with head and neck cancer.

The chain recombines TRBV5-1 with TRBJ1-2; TRBD1 agrees at 7 bases. Germline-derived CDR1 and CDR2 are SGHRS and YFSETQ. The trim removed 5 bases at V and 7 bases at J, leaving 8 bases unmatched. CDR3 length: 13 residues. CDR3 residues: CASRYTGDTGYTF. CDR3 nucleotides: TGCGCCAGCAGGTACACAGGGGATACTGGCTACACCTTC.

This chain connects TRBV6-2 or TRBV6-3 to TRBJ1-1, with D tentatively TRBD1 (5 bases). Per the germline V gene, CDR1 is MNHEY and CDR2 is SVGEGT. V was clipped by 6 bases and J by 0 bases, with 11 bases between them. The CDR3 consists of 14 residues. CDR3 nucleotide sequence: TGTGCCAGCAGCCTGGACATTCTGAACACTGAAGCTTTCTTT. Its translation: CASSLDILNTEAFF.

The rearrangement uses TRBV5-1 and TRBJ2-5; D uncertain. V was pared by 4 bases and J by 5 bases, with 9 bases between. The germline CDR1 and CDR2 sequences are SGHRS and YFSETQ. CDR3 length equals 12 residues. This chain's CDR3 is CASSTNGETQYF. As DNA, the CDR3 is TGCGCCAGCAGCACGAACGGGGAGACCCAGTACTTC.

The chain joins TRBV19 to TRBJ1-1; 11 nucleotides agree with TRBD1. CDR1 is LNHDA and CDR2 is SQIVND in the germline V gene (reference sequence). This CDR3 has 14 amino acids. Trimming took 5 bases from V and 11 from J; bases not matched to a gene: 10. The CDR3 sequence: CASSFGQGAGVAFF. CDR3 sequence (DNA): TGTGCCAGTAGTTTTGGACAGGGGGCAGGAGTGGCTTTCTTT.

The gene calls are TRBV7-8 and TRBJ2-4, with D unresolved. CDR3 length equals 11 residues. The V gene's germline CDR1 is SGHVS and CDR2 FQNEAQ. V lost 0 bases, J lost 7 bases, and 1 base lay in between. In nucleotides, the CDR3 is TGTGCCAGCAGCTTAGCGAACATTCAGTACTTC. Protein product: CASSLANIQYF.

The V call is TRBV9, the J call TRBJ2-7; TRBD1 might be the D (5 bases). Germline V CDR1 and CDR2: SGDLS, YYNGEE. The CDR3 spans 15 residues. Trimming stripped 4 bases from V and 7 bases from J, with 21 bases between. The CDR3 spells CASSPLRAQGEEQYF. CDR3 coding DNA: TGTGCCAGCAGCCCTCTCCGGGCTCAGGGTGAGGAGCAGTACTTC.

The chain couples TRBV4-3 to TRBJ2-3; TRBD1 is a possible D gene (6 bases). Germline loops: CDR1 LGHNA, CDR2 YSLEER. The length of the CDR3 is 18 residues. V shed 3 bases and J shed 0 bases, with 19 bases lying between them. The CDR3 region is CASSQDPGQLTSTDTQYF. The DNA for the CDR3 is TGCGCCAGCAGCCAGGACCCCGGACAGCTTACTAGCACAGATACGCAGTATTTT.

The chain joins TRBV6-5 to TRBJ1-2; no firm D call. Germline-derived CDR1 and CDR2 are MNHEY and SVGAGI. The V gene lost 2 bases and the J gene lost 1 base, with 14 bases spanning the gap. This CDR3 has 16 amino acids. The CDR3 coding sequence is TGTGCCAGCAGTTACGGGTATCGGGCGTTTAACTATGGCTACACCTTC. Protein product: CASSYGYRAFNYGYTF.

The genes are TRBV24-1 and TRBJ2-1, with D possibly being TRBD2 (5 bases). Germline assignment: CDR1 KGHDR and CDR2 SFDVKD. The V and J ends lost 6 bases and 15 bases respectively, with 14 bases between them. There are 11 residues in the CDR3. The CDR3 sequence is CATSRGRTWFF. The CDR3 DNA is TGTGCCACCAGTCGAGGGCGCACTTGGTTCTTC.

This clone was recorded only once. The gene calls are TRBV10-1 and TRBJ2-5; a possible D gene is TRBD1 (6 bases). CDR3 length equals 15 residues. V was trimmed by 6 bases and J by 4 bases, leaving 18 bases between them. Looked up from germline, CDR1 is WNHNN and CDR2 is SYGVQD (reference sequence). The CDR3 reads CASSRTGSPGETQYF. In DNA form, the CDR3 reads TGCGCCAGCAGCCGAACAGGGTCCCCTGGAGAGACCCAGTACTTC.

The V gene is TRBV27, the J gene TRBJ1-2; 12 positions match TRBD1. The CDR3 is made up of 15 amino acids. Germline CDR1 MNHEY, CDR2 SMNVEV (reference sequence). V was pared by 4 bases and J by 7 bases, with 7 bases of the junction left unmatched. In nucleotides, the CDR3 is TGTGCCAGCAGTTCGCCGGGACAGGGGGCGCGTGGCTACACCTTC. It codes for CASSSPGQGARGYTF.

A few counts support this clone. The chain is built from TRBV6-2 or TRBV6-3 and TRBJ2-7; D might be TRBD1 or TRBD2, each matching 5 bases. Germline CDR1 is MNHEY and CDR2 is SVGEGT. V was cut by 2 bases and J by 0 bases, with 17 bases left in between. This CDR3 contains 17 residues. CDR3 residues: CASSYGTQGTFSYEQYF. In nucleotides, the CDR3 is TGTGCCAGCAGTTACGGGACGCAGGGTACCTTCTCCTACGAGCAGTACTTC.

This clone was found once. The chain has TRBV7-9 and TRBJ2-5; TRBD2 matches 12 bases. After removal of 5 bases from V and 2 bases from J, the junction contained 6 bases not matched to a gene. CDR1 and CDR2 (germline): SEHNR, FQNEAQ (reference sequence). The CDR3 is 16 amino acids. In DNA form, the CDR3 reads TGTGCCAGCAGCCCCGGACTAGCGGGATCTCAAGAGACCCAGTACTTC. Protein product: CASSPGLAGSQETQYF.

The chain has TRBV24-1 and TRBJ2-2; D call uncertain. Germline-derived CDR1 and CDR2 are KGHDR and SFDVKD. The CDR3 sequence is 13 residues long. V gave up 4 bases and J gave up 7 bases, with 9 bases separating them. The CDR3 coding sequence is TGTGCCACCAGTGACCCCTCGGTCGGGGAGCTGTTTTTT. Translated, it gives CATSDPSVGELFF.

V is TRBV11-2 and J is TRBJ1-5; a possible D gene is TRBD1 (6 bases). CDR1 is SGHAT, CDR2 FQNNGV, per germline. V was trimmed by 7 bases and J by 2 bases, leaving 18 bases between them. This CDR3 contains 16 residues. CDR3 region: CASILSRAGGNQPQHF. The CDR3, as DNA: TGTGCCAGCATCCTCAGCCGCGCAGGGGGCAATCAGCCCCAGCATTTT.

The gene calls are TRBV19 and TRBJ2-3; no clear D gene. CDR1 and CDR2 from the germline V gene are LNHDA and SQIVND (reference sequence). Between the trimmed V and J ends, which lost 6 bases and 4 bases, there was a span of 14 bases. This CDR3 region has 14 residues. CDR3 protein: CASSPYLGADTQYF. For the CDR3, the DNA is TGTGCCAGTAGCCCTTACTTGGGCGCAGATACGCAGTATTTT.

This clone is a singleton in its sample. The genes are TRBV3-1 (or the pseudogene TRBV3-2) and TRBJ1-5; D is unclear. This CDR3 comprises 14 residues. V lost 2 bases and J 2 bases, leaving 7 bases between the germline ends. Per the germline V gene, CDR1 is LGHDT and CDR2 is YNNKEL (reference sequence). The CDR3 sequence is CASSQKNGNQPQHF. The CDR3 DNA follows: TGTGCCAGCAGCCAAAAGAACGGCAATCAGCCCCAGCATTTT.

The chain is built from TRBV30 and TRBJ1-2, with 8 nucleotides matching TRBD1. CDR1 GTSNPN and CDR2 SVGIG come from the germline V gene (reference sequence). CDR3 size: 16 residues. V lost 1 base and J lost 8; bases outside the gene matches: 15. The CDR3 nucleotides are TGTGCCTGGAGTGACGGAAGGACAGGGAATAGGCGAGGCTACACCTTC. As protein: CAWSDGRTGNRRGYTF. Full variable domain (outside the CDR3, taken from reference TRBV30 and TRBJ1-2): SQTIHQWPATLVQPVGSPLSLECTVEGTSNPNLYWYRQAAGRGLQLLFYSVGIGQISSEVPQNLSASRPQDRQFILSSKKLLLSDSGFYLCAWSDGRTGNRRGYTFGSGTRLTVV.

As for this clone: Other DNA variants within this sample encode the same CDR3. The chain joins TRBV10-1 to TRBJ2-2; D unresolved. Germline CDR1 reads WNHNN; CDR2 reads SYGVQD (reference sequence). This CDR3 comprises 13 residues. V was trimmed by 4 bases and J by 4 bases, leaving 7 bases between them. The CDR3 nucleotides read TGCGCCAGCAGTGCGTCCGGCACCGGGGAGCTGTTTTTT. Its translation: CASSASGTGELFF.

This chain uses TRBV28 with TRBJ2-7; D perhaps matches TRBD2 (5 bases). Germline-derived CDR1 and CDR2 are MDHEN and SYDVKM. This CDR3 is 13 amino acids long. The V gene lost 5 bases and the J gene lost 5 bases, with 13 bases spanning the gap. CDR3 sequence: CASSLTGRNEQYF. The CDR3 DNA reads TGTGCCAGCAGTCTTACGGGAAGGAACGAGCAGTACTTC. Supplemented by reference TRBV28 and TRBJ2-7, the full variable domain reads DVKVTQSSRYLVKRTGEKVFLECVQDMDHENMFWYRQDPGLGLRLIYFSYDVKMKEKGDIPEGYSVSREKKERFSLILESASTNQTSMYLCASSLTGRNEQYFGPGTRLTVT.

This chain joins TRBV5-1 and TRBJ2-3; D tentatively reads TRBD1 or TRBD2 (5 bases each). The V and J ends lost 0 bases and 1 base respectively, with 15 bases between them. Germline V gene lookup returns CDR1 SGHRS and CDR2 YFSETQ. There are 17 residues in the CDR3. CDR3 region: CASSLGGASMGTDTQYF. In nucleotides, the CDR3 is TGCGCCAGCAGCTTGGGAGGGGCTTCGATGGGCACAGATACGCAGTATTTT.

CDR3 sequence reads: CASSPRRGQGLYGYTF. The CDR3 DNA is TGTGCCAGCAGCCCGAGGAGGGGACAGGGGCTATATGGCTACACCTTC. The chain recombines TRBV9 with TRBJ1-2; 10 bases match TRBD1. Germline CDR1 SGDLS, CDR2 YYNGEE. This CDR3 comprises 16 residues. The V gene end was trimmed by 4 bases and the J gene end by 5 bases; junction bases not matched to a gene: 11.

The count of this clone is one. This rearrangement joins TRBV20-1 to TRBJ2-5, with 7 bases that match TRBD1. The CDR3 is 10 amino acids. CDR1 and CDR2 (germline): DFQATT, SNEGSKA (reference sequence). With 6 bases clipped from V and 10 bases from J, the junction kept 5 bases outside the gene matches. The CDR3, as DNA: TGCAGTGCGCTTGACAGGGACCAGTACTTC. This codes for CSALDRDQYF.

The V and J genes are TRBV5-1 and TRBJ2-4, with 7 bases matching TRBD1. Per the germline V gene, CDR1 is SGHRS and CDR2 is YFSETQ. The CDR3 is 14 amino acids. Losses at the gene ends were 4 bases for V and 6 bases for J; bases not matched to a gene: 7. Here the CDR3 reads CASSPGAGGNIQYF. The CDR3 nucleotides are TGCGCCAGCAGCCCCGGGGCAGGGGGAAACATTCAGTACTTC.

The rearrangement joins TRBV2 to TRBJ2-3, with TRBD1 matching 7 bases. Germline V gene data show CDR1 as SNHLY and CDR2 as FYNNEI. The CDR3 is 13 amino acids. With 9 bases clipped from V and 4 bases from J, the junction kept 7 bases outside the gene matches. For the CDR3, the DNA is TGTGCCAGAGTGGGACAGCAAGCAGATACGCAGTATTTT. The encoded protein is CARVGQQADTQYF.

This chain links TRBV5-1 with TRBJ2-5; D possibly corresponds to TRBD1 (7 bases). Germline CDR1 and CDR2: SGHRS and YFSETQ. This CDR3 spans 15 amino acids. V lost 4 bases to trimming and J lost 2 bases, with 15 bases between them. CDR3 DNA sequence: TGCGCCAGCAGCGCGGGACAGACCTTTCAAGAGACCCAGTACTTC. It specifies CASSAGQTFQETQYF.

This chain links TRBV7-3 with TRBJ1-2; the D is unclear. The CDR3 is made up of 13 amino acids. The V gene's germline CDR1 is SGHTA and CDR2 FQGTGA. Trimming stripped 5 bases from V and 7 bases from J, with 14 bases between. DNA of the CDR3: TGTGCCAGCAGCGACGATCCCAATTCTGGCTACACCTTC. This encodes CASSDDPNSGYTF. The full variable domain, with the rest looked up from reference TRBV7-3 and TRBJ1-2, is GAGVSQTPSNKVTEKGKYVELRCDPISGHTALYWYRQSLGQGPEFLIYFQGTGAADDSGLPNDRFFAVRPEGSVSTLKIQRTERGDSAVYLCASSDDPNSGYTFGSGTRLTVV.